A single sample gave rise to the 27 T cell receptor beta chains below, sequenced in a study of Ad26.COV2.S vaccination and SARS-CoV-2 variants. Treatment here: around 19 received Ad26.COV2.S at low or high dose, single or two shots; about 5 received placebo; per-sample allocation not given. Repertoires come from day 63 after the first vaccine or placebo injection. The method was immunoSEQ multiplex PCR; TCRdb's version includes in-frame clones alone and lacks a portion of them. The sample includes 300,000 to 450,000 clones, roughly 84% of them seen just once. Sample: peripheral blood, taken in a trial of Ad26.COV2.S vaccine versus placebo. These receptors were obtained from a person aged 18-60 years who received the Ad26.COV2.S COVID-19 vaccine or a placebo.

The chain uses TRBV19 and TRBJ1-5; 7 bases are shared with TRBD1. Germline CDR1 is LNHDA and CDR2 is SQIVND (reference sequence). V lost 6 bases, J lost 7 bases, and 15 bases stayed unmatched. The CDR3 runs to 16 residues. Here the CDR3 reads CASSPRDSVFNQPQHF. CDR3 bases: TGTGCCAGTAGCCCCCGGGACAGCGTTTTCAACCAGCCCCAGCATTTT.

This clone was seen once. The gene calls are TRBV13 and TRBJ2-7; D is unclear. Looked up from germline, CDR1 is PRHDT and CDR2 is FYEKMQ (reference sequence). V lost 0 bases, J lost 0 bases, and 9 bases lay in between. This CDR3 has 15 residues. CDR3 protein: CASSLGPLSSYEQYF. As DNA, the CDR3 is TGTGCCAGCAGCTTAGGGCCCTTGAGCTCCTACGAGCAGTACTTC. The whole variable domain, remainder taken from reference TRBV13 and TRBJ2-7, is AAGVIQSPRHLIKEKRETATLKCYPIPRHDTVYWYQQGPGQDPQFLISFYEKMQSDKGSIPDRFSAQQFSDYHSELNMSSLELGDSALYFCASSLGPLSSYEQYFGPGTRLTVT.

The rearrangement links TRBV5-1 to TRBJ2-4, with 8 bases that match TRBD1. The CDR3 length is 16 residues. Germline CDR1 reads SGHRS; CDR2 reads YFSETQ. V shed 4 bases and J 3 bases; nucleotides not matched to a gene: 9. CDR3 in amino acids: CASSAQGAAGKNIQYF. CDR3 sequence (DNA): TGCGCCAGCAGCGCTCAGGGGGCAGCAGGCAAAAACATTCAGTACTTC.

The V call is TRBV21-1, the J call TRBJ1-5. TRBV21-1 is a recognized pseudogene. This CDR3 spans 17 amino acids. The CDR3 reads CASKVPGWTAGNQPQHF. The CDR3 nucleotides read TGTGCCAGCAAGGTCCCAGGTTGGACGGCGGGGAATCAGCCCCAGCATTTT.

The chain carries TRBV7-6 and TRBJ2-2; D is uncertain. The CDR3 has 16 amino acids. Trimming stripped 3 bases from V and 1 base from J, with 12 bases between. Germline V gene lookup returns CDR1 SGHVS and CDR2 FNYEAQ. CDR3 in amino acids: CASSFQYRKNTGELFF. In nucleotides, the CDR3 is TGTGCCAGCAGCTTCCAGTACAGAAAGAACACCGGGGAGCTGTTTTTT.

The rearrangement links TRBV7-9 to TRBJ2-3; 10 bases match TRBD2. This CDR3 has 16 amino acids. Germline loops: CDR1 SEHNR, CDR2 FQNEAQ (reference sequence). After removal of 2 bases from V and 6 bases from J, the junction contained 8 bases not matched to a gene. Written as DNA, the CDR3 is TGTGCCAGCAGCTTAAAGCTAGCGGGAGTACGGGATACGCAGTATTTT. Translating it yields CASSLKLAGVRDTQYF.

This clone occurred once. The V gene is TRBV6-5, the J gene TRBJ1-1, with TRBD1 identical over 7 bases. V was pared by 6 bases and J by 1 base, with 8 bases of the junction left unmatched. Germline CDR1 and CDR2: MNHEY and SVGAGI. The CDR3 has 15 amino acids. For the CDR3, the DNA is TGTGCCAGCAGCGCGACAGGGTCGCGGAACACTGAAGCTTTCTTT. Translating gives CASSATGSRNTEAFF.

This clone came up once. The V and J genes are TRBV10-3 and TRBJ1-5; 7 bases line up with TRBD1. Germline V lookup: CDR1 ENHRY, CDR2 SYGVKD. The CDR3 is 14 amino acids. V lost 10 bases, J lost 0 bases, and 6 bases stayed unmatched. As DNA, the CDR3 is TGTGCCACCCAGGGGGTAGGTAGCAATCAGCCCCAGCATTTT. Protein sequence: CATQGVGSNQPQHF.

V usage is TRBV6-6 and J usage is TRBJ2-4; 13 nucleotides agree with TRBD2. The junction had 11 bases not matched to a gene; V was cut back by 5 bases and J by 1 base. The CDR3 has 19 amino acids. Germline V gene data show CDR1 as MNHNY and CDR2 as SVGAGI (reference sequence). The CDR3 is CASSQWGLAGKGAKNIQYF. The CDR3 DNA follows: TGTGCCAGCAGTCAATGGGGACTAGCGGGGAAAGGGGCCAAAAACATTCAGTACTTC.

The chain joins TRBV5-1 to TRBJ2-7; 12 bases fit TRBD1. V lost 4 bases and J lost 0; bases outside the gene matches: 14. The CDR3 has 19 residues. Germline values: CDR1 SGHRS, CDR2 YFSETQ. The CDR3, as DNA: TGCGCCAGCAGCAAGGGACAGGGGGCGCAGGGGCCGTCCTCCTACGAGCAGTACTTC. This encodes CASSKGQGAQGPSSYEQYF.

The CDR3 nucleotides read TGTGCCAGTAGTATAGAAGGCTTGGCAGGGGGCACCGGGGAGCTGTTTTTT. Protein: CASSIEGLAGGTGELFF. The chain combines TRBV19 with TRBJ2-2, with 7 bases lining up with TRBD1. V trimming: 0 bases; J trimming: 4 bases; junction bases outside the gene matches: 8. CDR1 LNHDA and CDR2 SQIVND come from the germline V gene (reference sequence). This CDR3 has 17 residues.

In its sample, this clone was seen once. This chain uses TRBV6-1 with TRBJ1-4, with D maybe TRBD1 (6 bases). This CDR3 is 17 amino acids long. The V gene's germline CDR1 is MNHNS and CDR2 SASEGT. V was pared by 4 bases and J by 0 bases, with 15 bases between. CDR3 amino acids: CASSVSGGGATNEKLFF. For the CDR3, the DNA is TGTGCCAGCAGTGTGTCCGGCGGGGGCGCAACTAATGAAAAACTGTTTTTT.

The chain carries TRBV9 and TRBJ2-1; TRBD2 matches 8 bases. Germline V lookup: CDR1 SGDLS, CDR2 YYNGEE. V trimming: 3 bases; J trimming: 4 bases; junction bases outside the gene matches: 9. The CDR3 has 16 residues. CDR3 nucleotides: TGTGCCAGCAGCGCCTATACTAGCGGCGATTACAATGAGCAGTTCTTC. Translating it yields CASSAYTSGDYNEQFF.

The chain links TRBV15 to TRBJ2-3; 10 nucleotides align to TRBD2. CDR3 length: 19 amino acids. With 0 bases clipped from V and 1 base from J, the junction kept 10 bases outside the gene matches. CDR1 and CDR2 (germline): LNHNV, YYDKDF (reference sequence). The CDR3, as DNA: TGTGCCACCAGCAGAGACCCCTTTCTTAGCGGGGGGCGCACAGATACGCAGTATTTT. Encoded protein: CATSRDPFLSGGRTDTQYF. The variable domain in full, with the rest retrieved from reference TRBV15 and TRBJ2-3, is DAMVIQNPRYQVTQFGKPVTLSCSQTLNHNVMYWYQQKSSQAPKLLFHYYDKDFNNEADTPDNFQSRRPNTSFCFLDIRSPGLGDTAMYLCATSRDPFLSGGRTDTQYFGPGTRLTVL.

This clone was counted once. The chain has TRBV4-2 and TRBJ2-1; 11 bases are a match to TRBD2. The CDR3 totals 15 residues. V lost 4 bases to trimming and J lost 6 bases; unmatched junction nucleotides: 5. CDR1 is LGHNA and CDR2 is YNFKEQ in the germline V gene. The CDR3, as DNA: TGTGCCAGCAGCCGAACTAGCGGGAGCACCAATGAGCAGTTCTTC. The encoded protein is CASSRTSGSTNEQFF.

The chain links TRBV7-9 to TRBJ1-2, with D hard to call. Germline values: CDR1 SEHNR, CDR2 FQNEAQ (reference sequence). CDR3 length: 14 residues. The V end lost 0 bases, the J end lost 4 bases, and 9 bases lay between the germline ends. The CDR3, as DNA: TGTGCCAGCAGCTTAGCCCATGATAGCTATGGCTACACCTTC. As protein: CASSLAHDSYGYTF. The whole variable domain, remainder taken from reference TRBV7-9 and TRBJ1-2, is DTGVSQNPRHKITKRGQNVTFRCDPISEHNRLYWYRQTLGQGPEFLTYFQNEAQLEKSRLLSDRFSAERPKGSFSTLEIQRTEQGDSAMYLCASSLAHDSYGYTFGSGTRLTVV.

This clone was detected a few times. The CDR3 sequence is CASSRQAIYNEQFF. The CDR3 DNA follows: TGTGCCAGCAGTCGACAGGCTATCTACAATGAGCAGTTCTTC. The chain joins TRBV2 to TRBJ2-1, with D maybe TRBD1 (6 bases). Germline V gives CDR1 SNHLY, CDR2 FYNNEI. CDR3 length: 14 residues. The V and J ends lost 5 bases and 3 bases respectively, with 11 bases between them.

The CDR3 here is CATSDTRTAQETQYF. CDR3 DNA sequence: TGTGCCACCAGTGATACCCGGACAGCCCAAGAGACCCAGTACTTC. The rearrangement links TRBV24-1 to TRBJ2-5, with D maybe TRBD1 (6 bases). The CDR3 is made up of 15 amino acids. Trimming cost V 3 bases and J 1 base, with 11 bases left between them. CDR1 is KGHDR, CDR2 SFDVKD, per germline.

This clone has just one count. J is TRBJ1-1 and V is TRBV19; 9 positions match TRBD1. Germline CDR1 is LNHDA and CDR2 is SQIVND (reference sequence). V shed 1 base, J shed 1 base, and the junction held 7 bases outside the gene matches. There are 17 residues in the CDR3. This CDR3 is CASSIGVVGQGNTEAFF. The DNA for the CDR3 is TGTGCCAGTAGTATAGGAGTAGTGGGACAGGGGAACACTGAAGCTTTCTTT.

The chain links TRBV5-8 to TRBJ2-3; TRBD2 is a possible D gene (5 bases). V was pared by 0 bases and J by 3 bases, with 11 bases between. The CDR3 has 15 amino acids. Germline assignment: CDR1 SGHTS and CDR2 YDEGEE. CDR3 amino acids: CASSLGVAPTDTQYF. The CDR3 DNA is TGTGCCAGCAGCTTGGGGGTAGCGCCTACAGATACGCAGTATTTT.

This sequence joins TRBV12-3 or TRBV12-4 and TRBJ1-6; tentatively, D is TRBD1 (5 bases). The germline V and J ends were trimmed by 5 bases and 7 bases, with 9 bases remaining between them. The CDR3 has 13 residues. CDR3: CASSHTGNSPLHF. The DNA of the CDR3 is TGTGCCAGCAGTCATACAGGAAATTCACCCCTCCACTTT.

The rearrangement joins TRBV29-1 to TRBJ2-7; D possibly matches TRBD1 or TRBD2 (5 bases each). Trimming took 3 bases from V and 2 from J, leaving 11 bases between them. Looked up from germline, CDR1 is SQVTM and CDR2 is ANQGSEA. The CDR3 runs to 13 residues. CDR3 sequence reads: CSVEDEGPYEQYF. The CDR3 nucleotides are TGCAGCGTTGAGGACGAGGGACCCTACGAGCAGTACTTC.

J is TRBJ2-1 and V is TRBV3-1 (or the pseudogene TRBV3-2); D is unclear. V shed 4 bases and J shed 0 bases, with 1 base lying between them. CDR1 is LGHDT, CDR2 YNNKEL, per germline (reference sequence). This CDR3 contains 12 residues. The CDR3 loop is CASSPSYNEQFF. The CDR3 DNA sequence: TGTGCCAGCAGCCCCTCCTACAATGAGCAGTTCTTC.

The CDR3 sequence: CSGIAGPTDTQYF. CDR3 sequence (DNA): TGCAGCGGGATAGCGGGACCTACAGATACGCAGTATTTT. J is TRBJ2-3 and V is TRBV29-1; TRBD2 agrees at 8 bases. The CDR3 runs to 13 residues. Per germline, CDR1 SQVTM and CDR2 ANQGSEA. J gave up 3 bases and V 7 bases, and 6 bases lay outside the gene matches.

The chain has TRBV7-8 and TRBJ2-2, with TRBD2 as a possible D gene (6 bases). Germline CDR1 is SGHVS and CDR2 is FQNEAQ. The CDR3 length is 14 residues. The V and J ends lost 5 bases and 7 bases respectively, with 14 bases between them. This CDR3 reads CASSHRGGIGELFF. The DNA for the CDR3 is TGTGCCAGCAGCCATAGGGGAGGAATCGGGGAGCTGTTTTTT.

The gene calls are TRBV6-5 and TRBJ1-2; maybe TRBD1 (5 bases). V lost 5 bases to trimming and J lost 6 bases, with 13 bases between them. CDR3 size: 13 residues. Germline V gene lookup returns CDR1 MNHEY and CDR2 SVGAGI. Here the CDR3 DNA reads TGTGCCAGCAGTCTCCTCCCGGACAATGGCTACACCTTC. It encodes CASSLLPDNGYTF.

The V call is TRBV30, the J call TRBJ2-1, with 7 bases identical to TRBD2. V shed 2 bases and J 7 bases; nucleotides not matched to a gene: 11. This CDR3 has 15 residues. Germline values: CDR1 GTSNPN, CDR2 SVGIG (reference sequence). This CDR3 reads CAWSSLWGGGNEQFF. The CDR3 bases are TGTGCCTGGAGTTCCCTTTGGGGGGGAGGTAATGAGCAGTTCTTC. The variable domain in full, with the rest retrieved from reference TRBV30 and TRBJ2-1, is SQTIHQWPATLVQPVGSPLSLECTVEGTSNPNLYWYRQAAGRGLQLLFYSVGIGQISSEVPQNLSASRPQDRQFILSSKKLLLSDSGFYLCAWSSLWGGGNEQFFGPGTRLTVL.